This T cell receptor (beta chain) was observed in a study of T cell responses to AZD1222 COVID-19 vaccine. Here immunoSEQ multiplex PCR was the method, and the copy in TCRdb shows in-frame clones only, minus some. The table has some 150,000 clones, less than 95% seen once. Only one count was recorded for this clone. Its antigen is not known. Study-level points and caveats: With two AZD1222 doses given, Spike-specific TCR breadth and depth both rose. Repertoire sampling happened only post peak T cell response.

The V and J ends lost 0 bases and 1 base, in that order; junction bases with no gene match: 8. The CDR3 spans 17 residues. From germline, CDR1 is LGHDT and CDR2 YNNKEL (reference sequence). Sequences were derived from peripheral blood, sampled on day 0 of AZD1222 vaccination. The V gene is TRBV3-1 (or the pseudogene TRBV3-2), the J gene TRBJ1-1; 7 nucleotides align to TRBD1. The receptor's source is an adult in good health. CDR3 loop: CASSQERRGPKNTEAFF. CDR3 DNA: TGTGCCAGCAGCCAAGAAAGGAGGGGGCCAAAGAACACTGAAGCTTTCTTT.